The 17 T cell receptor beta chains below come from one sample, sequenced in a study of blood T cell repertoires in COVID-19. The protocol was immunoSEQ multiplex PCR, while the TCRdb copy is restricted to in-frame clones and leaves out a portion. The table shows tens of thousands of clones, with around 86% occurring only once. The sample was peripheral blood. The receptors were gathered from a man aged 55 to 69 with acute or convalescent COVID-19.

The chain links TRBV27 to TRBJ2-5; D not resolved. CDR1 MNHEY and CDR2 SMNVEV come from the germline V gene (reference sequence). Trimming shortened V by 3 bases and J by 7 bases, and 12 bases separated the two germline ends. This CDR3 has 13 residues. CDR3 in DNA: TGTGCCAGCAGTTTGACAAGTTATGGGACCCAGTACTTC. This codes for CASSLTSYGTQYF.

With respect to this clone: Other DNA sequences in the sample encode the same CDR3. The chain is built from TRBV5-1 and TRBJ2-7; D is ambiguous. Looked up from germline, CDR1 is SGHRS and CDR2 is YFSETQ. The V end was cut by 3 bases, the J end by 1 base, with 2 bases between. This CDR3 comprises 11 residues. CDR3 protein: CASSSSYEQYF. The CDR3 nucleotides are TGCGCCAGCAGCTCGTCCTACGAGCAGTACTTC. The full variable domain, completed using reference TRBV5-1 and TRBJ2-7, is KAGVTQTPRYLIKTRGQQVTLSCSPISGHRSVSWYQQTPGQGLQFLFEYFSETQRNKGNFPGRFSGRQFSNSRSEMNVSTLELGDSALYLCASSSSYEQYFGPGTRLTVT.

The V gene is TRBV5-4, the J gene TRBJ2-3; TRBD2 matches at 8 bases. Germline CDR1 and CDR2: SGHNT and YYREEE (reference sequence). This CDR3 comprises 16 residues. V shed 1 base, J shed 0 bases, and the junction held 4 bases outside the gene matches. The CDR3 here is CASSLLTSGSTDTQYF. Here the CDR3 DNA reads TGTGCCAGCAGCTTGCTTACTAGCGGAAGCACAGATACGCAGTATTTT.

V gene TRBV6-6 combines with J gene TRBJ2-3; TRBD1 agrees at 7 bases. Per germline, CDR1 MNHNY and CDR2 SVGAGI (reference sequence). The CDR3 sequence is 20 residues long. The trim removed 5 bases at V and 0 bases at J, leaving 20 bases unmatched. CDR3 loop: CASSPLGRGLHKASTDTQYF. The CDR3 nucleotides are TGTGCCAGCAGTCCCCTAGGAAGGGGGCTGCATAAAGCGAGCACAGATACGCAGTATTTT.

CDR3 amino acids: CASSIRGTDTQYF. The CDR3 coding sequence is TGTGCCAGTAGTATACGAGGGACAGATACGCAGTATTTT. This chain links TRBV19 with TRBJ2-3; possibly TRBD2 for D (5 bases). CDR3 length: 13 amino acids. The germline V gene has CDR1 LNHDA and CDR2 SQIVND (reference sequence). V was shortened by 2 bases and J by 3 bases, with 6 bases between the two germline ends.

This chain joins TRBV4-1 and TRBJ2-5; tentative D call: TRBD1 (6 bases). V was cut by 0 bases and J by 5 bases, with 10 bases left in between. CDR3 length: 14 residues. Germline V gives CDR1 MGHRA, CDR2 YSYEKL. CDR3 sequence (DNA): TGCGCCAGCAGCCAAGATCAGGGGTGGGAGACCCAGTACTTC. Its protein is CASSQDQGWETQYF.

The genes are TRBV7-2 and TRBJ2-3; D unclear. The CDR3 is made up of 12 amino acids. CDR1 and CDR2 from the germline V gene are SGHTA and FQGNSA. The V gene lost 5 bases and the J gene lost 6 bases, with 9 bases spanning the gap. CDR3 in DNA: TGTGCCAGCAGCCCGTACTTGGATACGCAGTATTTT. Translation gives CASSPYLDTQYF.

This clone was seen only a few times. The chain uses TRBV4-2 and TRBJ1-2; D remains unclear. The germline CDR1 and CDR2 sequences are LGHNA and YNFKEQ. There are 15 residues in the CDR3. Trimming removed 3 bases at V and 1 base at J, with 12 bases between. CDR3 DNA: TGTGCCAGCAGCCAGTACTGGAGCCATAACTATGGCTACACCTTC. Amino acids: CASSQYWSHNYGYTF.

The sample holds one count of this clone. This chain links TRBV19 with TRBJ2-7; 9 bases are a match to TRBD2. The CDR3 extends over 15 amino acids. V was clipped by 7 bases and J by 6 bases; unmatched bases: 13. CDR1 and CDR2 (germline): LNHDA, SQIVND (reference sequence). Here the CDR3 reads CASNDPGTSPVEQYF. In nucleotides, the CDR3 is TGTGCCAGTAACGATCCCGGGACTAGCCCGGTCGAGCAGTACTTC.

DNA of the CDR3: TGTGCCACCAGTGATACCCTAGCGGGGGCCGACAATGAGCAGTTCTTC. Translated: CATSDTLAGADNEQFF. V usage is TRBV24-1 and J usage is TRBJ2-1; 10 bases are shared with TRBD2. The CDR3 loop spans 16 amino acids. Trimming removed 3 bases from V and 5 bases from J; junction bases left unmatched: 6. Germline assignment: CDR1 KGHDR and CDR2 SFDVKD.

This clone was detected only once. The CDR3 nucleotides read TGTGCCAGCAGCTTAGCGGCTAGCGGGAGATCTGGGGCCAACGTCCTGACTTTC. This codes for CASSLAASGRSGANVLTF. This sequence joins TRBV7-2 and TRBJ2-6; 10 bases match TRBD2. V was clipped by 0 bases and J by 1 base; unmatched bases: 3. Germline loops: CDR1 SGHTA, CDR2 FQGNSA. There are 18 residues in the CDR3. Filled out from reference TRBV7-2 and TRBJ2-6, the complete variable domain reads GAGVSQSPSNKVTEKGKDVELRCDPISGHTALYWYRQSLGQGLEFLIYFQGNSAPDKSGLPSDRFSAERTGGSVSTLTIQRTQQEDSAVYLCASSLAASGRSGANVLTFGAGSRLTVL.

This clone was found a few times. The CDR3: CASREDSPNTIYF. CDR3 in DNA: TGTGCCAGCAGGGAGGACAGTCCAAACACCATATATTTT. This sequence joins TRBV2 and TRBJ1-3; weak D call: TRBD1 (6 bases). Germline values: CDR1 SNHLY, CDR2 FYNNEI. The CDR3 is 13 residues long. Deletions cut 6 bases from V and 6 bases from J, with 12 bases between.

The chain links TRBV6-5 to TRBJ1-4; TRBD1 agrees at 7 bases. This CDR3 spans 13 amino acids. V lost 6 bases, J lost 5 bases, and 3 bases stayed unmatched. From germline, CDR1 is MNHEY and CDR2 SVGAGI. The CDR3 sequence: CASSSRGNEKLFF. CDR3 nucleotide sequence: TGTGCCAGCAGCAGCAGGGGGAATGAAAAACTGTTTTTT.

The chain combines TRBV11-2 with TRBJ1-1; D remains ambiguous. V lost 8 bases and J lost 0, with 16 bases in between. The germline gives CDR1 SGHAT, CDR2 FQNNGV. The CDR3 runs to 15 residues. CDR3 bases: TGTGCCAGCGCCTCCTTTTACGGGTTGAACACTGAAGCTTTCTTT. This codes for CASASFYGLNTEAFF.

The rearrangement links TRBV3-1 (or the pseudogene TRBV3-2) to TRBJ2-1, with TRBD1 identical over 7 bases. This CDR3 has 14 amino acids. Germline CDR1 LGHDT, CDR2 YNNKEL (reference sequence). Losses at the gene ends were 6 bases for V and 8 bases for J; bases not matched to a gene: 10. The CDR3 DNA reads as TGTGCCAGCAGTGGACCAGCGAGGGGGCATGAGCAGTTCTTC. This encodes CASSGPARGHEQFF.

This chain joins TRBV5-1 and TRBJ2-5, with D maybe TRBD1 (5 bases). Germline-derived CDR1 and CDR2 are SGHRS and YFSETQ. Trimming took 5 bases from V and 0 from J, leaving 11 bases between them. This CDR3 has 14 amino acids. CDR3 coding DNA: TGCGCCAGCAGACCACAGGTGTACCAAGAGACCCAGTACTTC. Translated, it gives CASRPQVYQETQYF.

The rearrangement joins TRBV7-3 to TRBJ2-3, with TRBD2 matching 8 bases. This CDR3 is built from 13 residues. With 4 bases clipped from V and 12 bases from J, the junction kept 9 bases outside the gene matches. Germline lookup yields CDR1 SGHTA and CDR2 FQGTGA. CDR3 sequence (DNA): TGTGCCAGCAGCTCTTCCAACGGGGGGGTCCAGTATTTT. It is translated as CASSSSNGGVQYF.